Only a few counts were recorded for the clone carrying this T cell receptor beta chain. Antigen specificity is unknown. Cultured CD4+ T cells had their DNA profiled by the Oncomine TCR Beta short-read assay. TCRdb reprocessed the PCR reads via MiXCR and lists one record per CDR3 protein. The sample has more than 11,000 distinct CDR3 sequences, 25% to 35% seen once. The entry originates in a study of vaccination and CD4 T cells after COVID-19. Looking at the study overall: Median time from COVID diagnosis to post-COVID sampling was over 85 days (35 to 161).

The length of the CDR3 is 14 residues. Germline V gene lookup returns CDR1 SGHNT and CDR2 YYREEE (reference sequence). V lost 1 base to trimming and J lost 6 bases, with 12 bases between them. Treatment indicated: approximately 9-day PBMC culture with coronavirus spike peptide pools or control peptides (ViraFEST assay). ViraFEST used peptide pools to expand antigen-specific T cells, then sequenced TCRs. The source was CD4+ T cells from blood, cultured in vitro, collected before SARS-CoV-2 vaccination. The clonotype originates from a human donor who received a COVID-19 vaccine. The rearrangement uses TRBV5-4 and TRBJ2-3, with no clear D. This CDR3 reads CASSLTIASDTQYF. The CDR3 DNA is TGTGCCAGCAGCTTGACCATAGCCTCCGATACGCAGTATTTT.